This is a list of T cell receptor beta chains from one sample in a study of cytomegalovirus exposure and HLA in healthy donors. Some clones are missing from TCRdb's copy, which holds only in-frame ones; the method was immunoSEQ multiplex PCR. The top ten hold 7% of the sample, which has about 160,000 clones, 65% to 85% seen once. The material sequenced was PBMCs. The receptors were gathered from a woman between 35 and 50 years old in good health and CMV-seropositive. Each CDR3 is given with its conserved first and last residue. The order of the fields is clone size, CDR3 length, D gene, V gene, J gene, CDR3 DNA, CDR3 protein. D genes are given only for firm matches. The listing skips clone size in some rows; elsewhere it reads once, few, many or a size class.

>.|15|.|TRBV5-1|TRBJ1-1
TGCGCCAGCAGCGGCGGGAGAAATTTGAACACTGAAGCTTTCTTT
CASSGGRNLNTEAFF
>once|15|.|TRBV2|TRBJ1-4
TGTGCCAGCAGTGCACGCCGGTCCCTCGGGGAAAAACTGTTTTTT
CASSARRSLGEKLFF
>.|16|TRBD1|TRBV7-8|TRBJ2-1
TGTGCCAGCACCCCATACAGGGGTGGTAGTTACAATGAGCAGTTCTTC
CASTPYRGGSYNEQFF
>.|17|TRBD1|TRBV4-1|TRBJ2-3
TGCGCCAGCAGCCAACCCTGGGACAGGGAGGGAATAGATACGCAGTATTTT
CASSQPWDREGIDTQYF
>few|19|TRBD1|TRBV2|TRBJ2-6
TGTGCCAGCAGTGACCCGTGGGGACAGGGGTTCTATGGGGCCAACGGCCTGACTTTC
CASSDPWGQGFYGANGLTF
>.|18|TRBD1|TRBV27|TRBJ1-2
TGTGCCAGCAGTCCCTACCGGGACAGGGGGGTTGAAAACTATGGCTACACCTTC
CASSPYRDRGVENYGYTF
>few|12|TRBD2|TRBV29-1|TRBJ2-1
TGCAGCGTAGGGACTAGCGGGGGGAGTGGGATCTTC
CSVGTSGGSGIF
>.|15|.|TRBV19|TRBJ1-5
TGTGCCAGTAGTATATGGTCAGGTCCCGATCAGCCCCAGCATTTT
CASSIWSGPDQPQHF
>once|14|.|TRBV28|TRBJ2-5
TGTGCCAGCAACAAACAGGTGGTAGGGGAGACCCAGTACTTC
CASNKQVVGETQYF
>.|12|.|TRBV15|TRBJ1-5
TGTGCCACCAGCAGGGAGTATCAGCCCCAGCATTTT
CATSREYQPQHF
>.|14|.|TRBV5-1|TRBJ2-3
TGCGCCAGCAGCCCAGACAGGTTTCCGGATACGCAGTATTTT
CASSPDRFPDTQYF
>.|14|TRBD1|TRBV28|TRBJ1-2
TGTGCCAGCAGTCCACCAGGGGGCTCGTATGGCTACACCTTC
CASSPPGGSYGYTF
>few|17|.|TRBV4-1|TRBJ1-6
TGCGCCAGCAGCCAAGGGGGGCTGGGAGGGCCCAATTCACCCCTCCACTTT
CASSQGGLGGPNSPLHF
>.|14|TRBD1|TRBV28|TRBJ1-1
TGTGCCAGCAGTCAGAGGGACAGGGATCCTGAAGCTTTCTTT
CASSQRDRDPEAFF
>.|16|TRBD1|TRBV6-1|TRBJ2-2
TGTGCCAGCAGTGTATCCCCGGGACAGGGCACCGGGGAGCTGTTTTTT
CASSVSPGQGTGELFF